This is a list of T cell receptor beta chains from one sample in a study of post-analysis software for immune sequencing data. From the PCR reads, TCRdb called clonotypes with MiXCR, one entry per CDR3 protein. The top ten clones hold roughly 4.4% of a sample with about 770,000 distinct CDR3 sequences, more than 45% of them seen once. Sequenced material: blood. Receptors were obtained from a girl aged 10 to 17 with multiple sclerosis. The conserved cysteine and the conserved F or W are not part of the CDR3 here. Some rows have no size entry. The others give once, few or many, or a class for an expanded clone.

CDR3 | size | V
ASSLDVGDIGNTEAF | - | TRBV5-1
ASSPTGNVADTQY | once | TRBV9
ASGPSGNQPQH | - | TRBV7-9
ASGAGAQETQY | few | TRBV2
ASSLPLSEQF | few | TRBV28
SARPADYGYT | few | TRBV20-1
ASSPEGETQY | many | TRBV27
ASSQVGQQETQY | - | TRBV14
ASSSNRADYGYT | - | TRBV5-1
ASSRGGQETYEQY | - | TRBV5-1
ASSRGGRAENTGELF | - | TRBV27
ASSPLGSEIPQH | - | TRBV7-9
ASSAITTGYQETQY | few | TRBV11-3
SVAWGYNEQF | - | TRBV29-1
ASSLNEQGTGELF | many | TRBV2
ASSLGGASGTEAF | - | TRBV5-1
SARPLAPTDTQY | - | TRBV20-1
ASSFRDRGHNEQF | - | TRBV11-2
SARERGDPYEQY | - | TRBV20-1
ASSYLGQPTGELF | few | TRBV6-5
ASSVRGRYEQY | once | TRBV6-5
ASSHFAPGGGQETQY | - | TRBV13
ASSTLEGYEQY | - | TRBV27
AGRQIAREF | - | TRBV28
ASSFQGNTQY | few | TRBV27